The source of this T cell receptor beta chain is a study of cytomegalovirus exposure and HLA in healthy donors. CDR3 length equals 13 residues. The germline V gene has CDR1 GTSNPN and CDR2 SVGIG (reference sequence). Deletions cut 0 bases from V and 1 base from J, with 6 bases between. As for this clone: Its antigen is not known.

Both 60 Vbeta primers and 13 Jbeta primers went into the PCR. Profiled with immunoSEQ multiplex PCR; TCRdb holds only in-frame clones, not every one. The sample lists around 170,000 clones, 80% occurring once. Study-level points and caveats: Per a later analysis, roughly 17,000 TCR beta sequences showed association with HLA alleles at 0.05 false discovery rate. In a later analysis, HLA-associated TCR beta chains were more clonally expanded than equally common others.

The chain links TRBV30 to TRBJ2-5; possible D gene TRBD1, 5 bases. The TCR sequence derives from a girl aged 10-17 years in good health and CMV-seropositive. The sequenced material came from PBMCs. CDR3 in DNA: TGTGCCTGGAGTGTACAGGTCCAAGAGACCCAGTACTTC. This gives the protein CAWSVQVQETQYF. The complete variable domain, with remaining parts taken from reference TRBV30 and TRBJ2-5, reads SQTIHQWPATLVQPVGSPLSLECTVEGTSNPNLYWYRQAAGRGLQLLFYSVGIGQISSEVPQNLSASRPQDRQFILSSKKLLLSDSGFYLCAWSVQVQETQYFGPGTRLLVL.